This TCR beta chain was documented in a study of T cells in Graves' hyperthyroidism and ophthalmopathy. Broader study findings: A 13 V-J signature model discriminated ophthalmopathy versus stable hyperthyroidism.

RNA transcripts were the template for amplifying TCR beta CDR3 regions. With the HTBI primer set, the TCR CDR3 went through a first round of RT-PCR. TCRdb called the multiplex PCR reads again in MiXCR, with one record for every CDR3 protein. The sample carries around 600,000 distinct CDR3 sequences, around 13% recorded once. Duration under 3 months, a NOSPECS grade of at least 4, and a Clinical Activity Score of at least 3 characterized the ophthalmopathy patients. A few counts support this clonotype. What it recognizes is unknown. The sequenced material came from blood. The sequence came from a woman in her forties or fifties with Graves' ophthalmopathy.

CDR3 DNA: TGCGCCAGCAGCTTGGTTGGACAGGGGAACACTGAAGCTTTCTTT. It specifies CASSLVGQGNTEAFF. V gene TRBV5-1 combines with J gene TRBJ1-1, with 8 bases lining up with TRBD1. The V gene end was trimmed by 0 bases and the J gene end by 1 base; junction bases not matched to a gene: 2. The CDR3 consists of 15 residues. From germline, CDR1 is SGHRS and CDR2 YFSETQ.